These 21 T cell receptor beta chains came from one sample sequenced in a study of cytomegalovirus exposure and HLA in healthy donors. Primers for the PCR totalled 60 Vbeta and 13 Jbeta. Some clones are missing from TCRdb's copy, which holds only in-frame ones; the method was immunoSEQ multiplex PCR. The sample has 95,000 to 100,000 clones, 74% seen once. The source material was PBMCs. Receptors were obtained from a male donor in good health and CMV-seronegative.

The chain is built from TRBV6-1 and TRBJ2-2; 13 bases fit TRBD2. The CDR3 covers 15 residues. Germline V lookup: CDR1 MNHNS, CDR2 SASEGT. V was pared by 6 bases and J by 5 bases, with 3 bases of the junction left unmatched. The CDR3 DNA reads as TGTGCCAGCAGGCTGACTAGCGGGGGGACCGGGGAGCTGTTTTTT. Translating it yields CASRLTSGGTGELFF.

The chain recombines TRBV6-5 with TRBJ2-1; 10 bases fit TRBD1. V lost 6 bases to trimming and J lost 4 bases; unmatched junction nucleotides: 3. CDR1 is MNHEY and CDR2 is SVGAGI in the germline V gene. This CDR3 has 14 amino acids. The CDR3 reads CASSPDRGYNEQFF. The DNA of the CDR3 is TGTGCCAGCAGCCCGGACAGGGGGTACAATGAGCAGTTCTTC.

This clone was seen more than once but under ten times. The chain uses TRBV5-4 and TRBJ2-5; D is ambiguous. V was pared by 4 bases and J by 4 bases, with 5 bases between. Germline V gives CDR1 SGHNT, CDR2 YYREEE (reference sequence). The CDR3 is 11 amino acids. The CDR3 region has the DNA TGTGCCAGCAGCGTCGGAGAGACCCAGTACTTC. Protein product: CASSVGETQYF.

The chain links TRBV9 to TRBJ2-5; 7 nucleotides align to TRBD2. The CDR3 is made up of 19 amino acids. The V gene's germline CDR1 is SGDLS and CDR2 YYNGEE. The V gene end was trimmed by 0 bases and the J gene end by 2 bases; junction bases not matched to a gene: 16. For the CDR3, the DNA is TGTGCCAGCAGCGTAGGTATGGGGGAGGGCCTTATCCTTCAAGAGACCCAGTACTTC. Translating it yields CASSVGMGEGLILQETQYF.

V usage is TRBV5-6 and J usage is TRBJ1-5; D is perhaps TRBD1 (6 bases). This CDR3 spans 16 amino acids. V was pared by 1 base and J by 3 bases, with 14 bases between. Germline V CDR1 and CDR2: SGHDT, YYEEEE. The CDR3 region is CASSLRTDSVNQPQHF. The CDR3 nucleotides read TGTGCCAGCAGCTTGCGGACAGACAGCGTCAATCAGCCCCAGCATTTT.

In its sample, this clone was seen a few times. Other DNA sequences in this specimen translate into the identical CDR3. CDR3 DNA: TGTGCCAGCTCACCCCTGGGACTAGCGGGGACAGATACGCAGTATTTT. This codes for CASSPLGLAGTDTQYF. V gene TRBV18 combines with J gene TRBJ2-3, with TRBD2 matching 13 bases. The CDR3 is 16 amino acids. V lost 3 bases to trimming and J lost 3 bases; unmatched junction nucleotides: 3. Germline values: CDR1 KGHSH, CDR2 LQKENI.

V usage is TRBV28 and J usage is TRBJ1-4, with no clear D. Germline V gene lookup returns CDR1 MDHEN and CDR2 SYDVKM. V was shortened by 6 bases and J by 6 bases, with 14 bases between the two germline ends. There are 14 residues in the CDR3. The CDR3, as DNA: TGTGCCAGCAGCTCGCCCGGGTCCGATGAAAAACTGTTTTTT. Translation: CASSSPGSDEKLFF.

The chain joins TRBV6-5 to TRBJ1-3, with D unresolved. The CDR3 has 15 residues. The V gene lost 2 bases and the J gene lost 4 bases, with 12 bases spanning the gap. In germline, CDR1 is MNHEY, CDR2 SVGAGI. DNA of the CDR3: TGTGCCAGCAGTTACAGGAGGACTGGAGGAAACACCATATATTTT. This gives the protein CASSYRRTGGNTIYF.

This chain connects TRBV2 to TRBJ2-5, with 10 bases that match TRBD1. The ends lost 6 bases at V and 4 bases at J; junction bases unmatched: 5. CDR1 SNHLY and CDR2 FYNNEI come from the germline V gene. The CDR3 has 14 residues. CDR3 residues: CASSPDRGSETQYF. CDR3 in DNA: TGTGCCAGCAGCCCGGACAGGGGGTCAGAGACCCAGTACTTC.

The rearrangement links TRBV5-1 to TRBJ2-3, with 10 bases fitting TRBD1. CDR3 length equals 15 residues. Unmatched junction bases numbered 2, after V lost 0 bases and J lost 4 bases. The germline gives CDR1 SGHRS, CDR2 YFSETQ. The CDR3 region has the DNA TGCGCCAGCAGCTTGGCGGACAGGGGGTCAGATACGCAGTATTTT. Its translation is CASSLADRGSDTQYF.

The CDR3 nucleotides are TGTGCCTGGCACAGGGAGATAACTGAAAAACTGTTTTTT. Its protein product is CAWHREITEKLFF. This sequence joins TRBV30 and TRBJ1-4; D is possibly TRBD1 (6 bases). V was shortened by 5 bases and J by 7 bases, with 14 bases between the two germline ends. This CDR3 region has 13 residues. Germline V gives CDR1 GTSNPN, CDR2 SVGIG (reference sequence).

The chain joins TRBV7-3 to TRBJ1-2, with 7 bases identical to TRBD1. The CDR3 contains 15 residues. V lost 1 base to trimming and J lost 5 bases; unmatched junction nucleotides: 7. CDR1 SGHTA and CDR2 FQGTGA come from the germline V gene. In DNA, the CDR3 is TGTGCCAGCAGCTTAAAGGCAGGGGGGTCGTATGGCTACACCTTC. Protein product: CASSLKAGGSYGYTF.

V and J are TRBV7-9 and TRBJ1-3; D is perhaps TRBD1 (5 bases). Germline CDR1 and CDR2: SEHNR and FQNEAQ (reference sequence). This CDR3 comprises 14 residues. V was clipped by 4 bases and J by 3 bases, with 10 bases between them. CDR3 protein: CASSSTGGGNTIYF. CDR3 nucleotide sequence: TGTGCCAGCAGCTCCACGGGGGGTGGAAACACCATATATTTT. Using reference TRBV7-9 and TRBJ1-3 for the parts outside the CDR3, the full variable domain is DTGVSQNPRHKITKRGQNVTFRCDPISEHNRLYWYRQTLGQGPEFLTYFQNEAQLEKSRLLSDRFSAERPKGSFSTLEIQRTEQGDSAMYLCASSSTGGGNTIYFGEGSWLTVV.

This clone was observed a handful of times. The chain uses TRBV7-6 and TRBJ2-2; the match to TRBD2 covers 13 bases. CDR1 and CDR2 from the germline V gene are SGHVS and FNYEAQ. With 5 bases clipped from V and 6 bases from J, the junction kept 6 bases outside the gene matches. The CDR3 is 16 residues long. CDR3 nucleotides: TGTGCCAGCAGCCCTCCCGGACTAGCGGGAGCCGGGGAGCTGTTTTTT. This gives the protein CASSPPGLAGAGELFF.

This clone was counted a single time. The rearrangement uses TRBV30 and TRBJ2-7, with a weak D call TRBD1 (5 bases). V was pared by 0 bases and J by 4 bases, with 10 bases between. Looked up from germline, CDR1 is GTSNPN and CDR2 is SVGIG (reference sequence). This CDR3 spans 13 amino acids. The CDR3 coding sequence is TGTGCCTGGAGTGTTGTCACAGGTTACGAGCAGTACTTC. This gives the protein CAWSVVTGYEQYF.

The rearrangement links TRBV11-2 to TRBJ1-1; D is possibly TRBD1 (6 bases). CDR1 and CDR2 from the germline V gene are SGHAT and FQNNGV. Trimming removed 0 bases from V and 10 bases from J, with 12 bases in between. The CDR3 covers 13 residues. The CDR3 DNA sequence: TGTGCCAGCAGCTTAGAAACAGGGAGTACAGCTTTCTTT. Protein sequence: CASSLETGSTAFF.

The rearrangement uses TRBV23-1 and TRBJ2-7, with 11 bases aligning to TRBD1. TRBV23-1 is given ORF status, its function remaining uncertain. V lost 4 bases to trimming and J lost 7 bases; unmatched junction nucleotides: 15. The CDR3 has 17 amino acids. The CDR3 nucleotides read TGCGCCAGCAGTCCTGACGGGACAGGGGGATCTGAGATTGAGCAGTACTTC. Translating gives CASSPDGTGGSEIEQYF.

The gene calls are TRBV5-4 and TRBJ2-5; perhaps TRBD1 as D (6 bases). Germline V CDR1 and CDR2: SGHNT, YYREEE (reference sequence). This CDR3 comprises 18 residues. V lost 1 base and J 3 bases, leaving 22 bases between the germline ends. The CDR3 is CASSLPRLGAGAEETQYF. The DNA for the CDR3 is TGTGCCAGCAGCTTGCCTCGGTTGGGGGCAGGGGCCGAAGAGACCCAGTACTTC.

The genes are TRBV7-3 and TRBJ2-1; 11 bases fit TRBD2. The J segment lost 10 bases and the V segment lost 1 base, leaving 15 bases of the junction unmatched. The CDR3 consists of 18 residues. The V gene's germline CDR1 is SGHTA and CDR2 FQGTGA. The CDR3 nucleotides read TGTGCCAGCAGCTTAATATCGCCTCTAGCGGGAGGTTCAGAAGAGCAGTTCTTC. This codes for CASSLISPLAGGSEEQFF.

V is TRBV6-1 and J is TRBJ2-7; D may correspond to TRBD1 or TRBD2 (10 bases each). The length of the CDR3 is 19 residues. V shed 0 bases and J shed 4 bases, with 25 bases lying between them. Per germline, CDR1 MNHNS and CDR2 SASEGT. The CDR3 is CASSEAGTGVASGSYEQYF. The DNA of the CDR3 is TGTGCCAGCAGTGAAGCTGGGACAGGGGTGGCTAGCGGGAGTTACGAGCAGTACTTC.

This chain uses TRBV2 with TRBJ2-6; D is perhaps TRBD1 (6 bases). V was shortened by 2 bases and J by 2 bases, with 19 bases between the two germline ends. The CDR3 is 19 residues long. Looked up from germline, CDR1 is SNHLY and CDR2 is FYNNEI. The CDR3 loop reads CASSESARGGWAGANVLTF. DNA of the CDR3: TGTGCCAGCAGTGAAAGCGCCAGGGGCGGCTGGGCTGGGGCCAACGTCCTGACTTTC.